Following are 13 T cell receptor beta chains from one sample sequenced in a study of neurological immune-mediated disorders (dated by TCRdb to the late 2010s). The library was made by 5' RACE. The data were produced on an Illumina HiSeq 2500. The raw public data were reprocessed by TCRdb itself: fastp quality trimming at Q25, MiXCR clonotype calling, in-frame beta chains only. Every distinct CDR3 protein forms one entry, paired with its most common genes and DNA. Across this sample there are about 76,000 distinct CDR3 sequences, with 15% to 20% seen only once. Less than 20% of the sample goes to the ten largest clones. The sequencing sample was made of PBMCs. Every receptor here comes from a middle-aged woman in good health.

In this sample, this clonotype turned up many times. The J gene is TRBJ1-4, the V gene TRBV7-2; 9 nucleotides line up with TRBD1. CDR1 is SGHTA and CDR2 is FQGNSA in the germline V gene. The CDR3 runs to 15 residues. V trimming: 3 bases; J trimming: 7 bases; junction bases outside the gene matches: 6. The CDR3 spells CASSFAGTGSEKLFF. DNA of the CDR3: TGTGCCAGCAGCTTCGCCGGGACAGGGTCTGAAAAACTGTTTTTT.

This clonotype was seen many times. The chain combines TRBV20-1 with TRBJ2-3; TRBD2 is a possible D gene (5 bases). This CDR3 contains 13 residues. Germline V gene lookup returns CDR1 DFQATT and CDR2 SNEGSKA (reference sequence). The ends were cut back, 3 bases at V and 5 bases at J, with 12 bases in the middle. CDR3 nucleotide sequence: TGCAGTGCTAGCGCTGAGGGTAAAGATACGCAGTATTTT. Translating gives CSASAEGKDTQYF.

A note on this clonotype: The junction differs from germline at one of its ends, possibly a read error. This chain joins TRBV7-7 and TRBJ2-5, with D maybe TRBD1 (5 bases). This CDR3 spans 15 amino acids. Per the germline V gene, CDR1 is SSHAT and CDR2 is FNYEAQ (reference sequence). For the CDR3, the DNA is TGTGCTAGCAGCCTTGTCCCACAGGTCCAAGAGACCCAGTACTTC. Translated: CASSLVPQVQETQYF.

Judged by abundance, this clonotype is medium-sized. This CDR3 reads CSARDRGGAGNTIYF. The DNA of the CDR3 is TGCAGTGCTAGGGACAGGGGAGGCGCTGGAAACACCATATATTTT. This chain uses TRBV20-1 with TRBJ1-3; 9 nucleotides line up with TRBD1. V shed 3 bases, J shed 2 bases, and the junction held 5 bases outside the gene matches. Germline assignment: CDR1 DFQATT and CDR2 SNEGSKA (reference sequence). CDR3 length: 15 amino acids.

This chain joins TRBV5-1 and TRBJ2-3; TRBD2 agrees at 8 bases. Germline trimming cut 5 bases from V and 1 base from J; bases unmatched to any gene: 6. Germline CDR1 SGHRS, CDR2 YFSETQ. The CDR3 totals 15 residues. In DNA, the CDR3 is TGCGCCAGCAGGGTTCCAGCGGGGGGCACAGATACGCAGTATTTT. Translation: CASRVPAGGTDTQYF.

V usage is TRBV7-6 and J usage is TRBJ2-5, with 15 positions matching TRBD2. This CDR3 spans 18 amino acids. V dropped 5 bases and J dropped 0; count of bases not matched to a gene: 7. The germline V gene has CDR1 SGHVS and CDR2 FNYEAQ. The CDR3 loop reads CASSPSGTSGGYQETQYF. The CDR3 region has the DNA TGTGCCAGCAGCCCATCCGGGACTAGCGGGGGGTACCAAGAGACCCAGTACTTC.

At least ten counts were recorded for this clonotype. This chain joins TRBV3-1 and TRBJ2-5, with D uncertain. V shed 1 base and J shed 3 bases, with 9 bases lying between them. The CDR3 sequence is 14 residues long. Germline values: CDR1 LGHDT, CDR2 YNNKEL (reference sequence). The CDR3 here is CASSQVKREETQYF. CDR3 bases: TGTGCCAGCAGCCAAGTGAAAAGGGAAGAGACCCAGTACTTC.

This chain connects TRBV5-6 to TRBJ2-5; tentative D call: TRBD2 (6 bases). The CDR3 length is 17 residues. From germline, CDR1 is SGHDT and CDR2 YYEEEE. V lost 1 base and J 10 bases, leaving 26 bases between the germline ends. Written as DNA, the CDR3 is TGTGCCAGCAGCTTGAACGAAGGGCGGGGACCAAGCAGCGACCAGTACTTC. It codes for CASSLNEGRGPSSDQYF.

This clonotype was detected ten times or more. The chain recombines TRBV28 with TRBJ1-4, with D perhaps TRBD1 (6 bases). V was clipped by 8 bases and J by 10 bases, with 20 bases between them. This CDR3 comprises 14 residues. The germline CDR1 and CDR2 sequences are MDHEN and SYDVKM. CDR3 sequence: CASGATVGGAKLFF. The CDR3 DNA follows: TGTGCCAGCGGCGCGACGGTGGGGGGGGCAAAACTGTTTTTT.

Ten or more counts support this clonotype. This chain links TRBV5-1 with TRBJ2-7, with a tentative D call TRBD1 (6 bases). Per germline, CDR1 SGHRS and CDR2 YFSETQ. The CDR3 has 15 amino acids. Trimming left V 2 bases short and J 5 bases short, with 17 bases between. The CDR3 coding sequence is TGCGCCAGCAGCTTCAGGGGACGCGATGGGGACGAGCAGTACTTC. Protein product: CASSFRGRDGDEQYF.

This clonotype appeared many times. This rearrangement joins TRBV7-2 to TRBJ1-5; D is ambiguous. Germline lookup yields CDR1 SGHTA and CDR2 FQGNSA. The CDR3 consists of 17 residues. Trimming took off 0 bases at V and 1 base at J, with 13 bases between the two ends. CDR3 bases: TGTGCCAGCAGCTTAGCGGACGTAACTAGAAGCAATCAGCCCCAGCATTTT. Protein sequence: CASSLADVTRSNQPQHF.

The CDR3 region is CASSPQVGGTGTGGYTF. CDR3 bases: TGTGCCAGCAGTCCCCAGGTAGGAGGGACAGGGACCGGCGGCTACACCTTC. The J gene is TRBJ1-2, the V gene TRBV27, with 9 nucleotides matching TRBD1. Germline V lookup: CDR1 MNHEY, CDR2 SMNVEV (reference sequence). The CDR3 is 17 residues long. The V gene end was trimmed by 5 bases and the J gene end by 8 bases; junction bases not matched to a gene: 18.

This rearrangement joins TRBV7-2 to TRBJ2-3; 12 positions agree with TRBD2. Germline CDR1 and CDR2: SGHTA and FQGNSA. The CDR3 is 19 amino acids. V lost 5 bases to trimming and J lost 1 base; unmatched junction nucleotides: 13. CDR3 in DNA: TGTGCCAGCAGCGCGACGCTAGCGGGGGGGGGTACAGGCACAGATACGCAGTATTTT. This codes for CASSATLAGGGTGTDTQYF.